This TCR beta chain was recorded in a study of cytomegalovirus exposure and HLA in healthy donors. Libraries were prepared by immunoSEQ multiplex PCR; TCRdb keeps only in-frame clonotypes and omits some of them. The sample lists some 340,000 clones; about 85% were seen once. CDR3 length equals 13 residues. Germline V lookup: CDR1 SGHNT, CDR2 YENEEA. Deletions cut 5 bases from V and 1 base from J, with 8 bases between. The source is a woman aged 30 to 39 in good health and CMV-seropositive. The V and J genes are TRBV11-3 and TRBJ1-1, with D hard to call. The sequenced sample was PBMCs. CDR3 nucleotide sequence: TGTGCCAGCAGCCAACGGAAGAACACTGAAGCTTTCTTT. Its protein is CASSQRKNTEAFF.